Below, 31 T cell receptor beta chains from the same sample are listed, as sequenced in a study of OX40 agonist ivuxolimab in advanced cancers. Produced via immunoSEQ multiplex PCR; TCRdb's table is partial and in-frame only. The repertoire includes around 80,000 clones, around nine tenths of them detected once, and 2.5% sits in the top ten. Sequenced here: CD4+ or CD8+ T cells sorted from blood, sampled in a trial of the OX40 agonist ivuxolimab. The receptors come from an adult with an advanced solid tumor such as melanoma, head and neck, liver or kidney cancer.

A single count supports this clone. The chain joins TRBV10-3 to TRBJ2-3, with 10 bases that match TRBD1. V lost 3 bases and J lost 2; bases outside the gene matches: 20. The CDR3 is 21 amino acids. Germline CDR1 and CDR2: ENHRY and SYGVKD. CDR3 sequence reads: CAISDPAFKTGGPLYTDTQYF. In DNA, the CDR3 is TGTGCCATCAGTGATCCCGCGTTTAAGACAGGGGGCCCATTATACACAGATACGCAGTATTTT.

Here the CDR3 DNA reads TGTGCCAGCAGTGGACAGGAGTCACCCCTCCACTTT. Its protein is CASSGQESPLHF. V usage is TRBV2 and J usage is TRBJ1-6; D is possibly TRBD1 (6 bases). In germline, CDR1 is SNHLY, CDR2 FYNNEI. The CDR3 runs to 12 residues. V was clipped by 4 bases and J by 10 bases, with 8 bases between them. Looking up the rest from reference TRBV2 and TRBJ1-6 gives the full variable domain: EPEVTQTPSHQVTQMGQEVILRCVPISNHLYFYWYRQILGQKVEFLVSFYNNEISEKSEIFDDQFSVERPDGSNFTLKIRSTKLEDSAMYFCASSGQESPLHFGNGTRLTVT.

The V and J genes are TRBV6-5 and TRBJ2-7, with D tentatively TRBD1 (6 bases). Germline V lookup: CDR1 MNHEY, CDR2 SVGAGI. CDR3 length: 14 amino acids. Trimming cost V 6 bases and J 3 bases, with 15 bases left between them. The CDR3 region has the DNA TGTGCCAGCAGCAACAGGGCGCCCCTCTACGAGCAGTACTTC. As protein: CASSNRAPLYEQYF.

This chain links TRBV4-2 with TRBJ2-2; 7 bases line up with TRBD1. The CDR3 totals 20 residues. J lost 0 bases, V lost 0 bases, and 13 bases had no gene match. The V gene's germline CDR1 is LGHNA and CDR2 YNFKEQ. The CDR3 loop reads CASSQEWLTRGLANTGELFF. As DNA, the CDR3 is TGTGCCAGCAGCCAAGAATGGTTGACGAGGGGGCTCGCGAACACCGGGGAGCTGTTTTTT.

The chain employs TRBV19 and TRBJ2-1; D is undetermined. Deletions cut 4 bases from V and 5 bases from J, with 9 bases between. This CDR3 has 13 residues. Germline loops: CDR1 LNHDA, CDR2 SQIVND (reference sequence). CDR3 region: CASSTTQNNEQFF. Here the CDR3 DNA reads TGTGCCAGTAGTACAACACAGAACAATGAGCAGTTCTTC. The full variable domain, completed using reference TRBV19 and TRBJ2-1, is DGGITQSPKYLFRKEGQNVTLSCEQNLNHDAMYWYRQDPGQGLRLIYYSQIVNDFQKGDIAEGYSVSREKKESFPLTVTSAQKNPTAFYLCASSTTQNNEQFFGPGTRLTVL.

The genes are TRBV7-7 and TRBJ1-1; D is unclear. The CDR3 spans 13 residues. CDR1 is SSHAT, CDR2 FNYEAQ, per germline (reference sequence). The ends were cut back, 8 bases at V and 0 bases at J, with 10 bases in the middle. The CDR3 DNA reads TGTGCCAGCTCTCAGAGCTTGAACACTGAAGCTTTCTTT. Translating gives CASSQSLNTEAFF.

This sequence joins TRBV7-3 and TRBJ1-1, with 8 bases fitting TRBD1. The CDR3 loop spans 16 amino acids. Germline V gives CDR1 SGHTA, CDR2 FQGTGA. The trim removed 5 bases at V and 1 base at J, leaving 9 bases unmatched. Written as DNA, the CDR3 is TGTGCCAGCAGCCCTTCCGGGACAGGACCGAACACTGAAGCTTTCTTT. Amino acids: CASSPSGTGPNTEAFF.

The rearrangement joins TRBV7-9 to TRBJ1-2, with a possible D match to TRBD1 (6 bases). Trimming stripped 0 bases from V and 5 bases from J, with 7 bases between. There are 13 residues in the CDR3. Germline CDR1 is SEHNR and CDR2 is FQNEAQ (reference sequence). This chain's CDR3 is CASSLAGQYGYTF. DNA for the CDR3: TGTGCCAGCAGCTTAGCTGGACAGTATGGCTACACCTTC.

The V and J genes are TRBV19 and TRBJ2-3, with 12 bases fitting TRBD2. This CDR3 has 18 residues. Per the germline V gene, CDR1 is LNHDA and CDR2 is SQIVND (reference sequence). The V and J ends lost 5 bases and 1 base, in that order; junction bases with no gene match: 10. The CDR3 DNA follows: TGTGCCAGTAGTCCGTGGGCTAGCGGGGGGGATCGCACAGATACGCAGTATTTT. Amino acid sequence: CASSPWASGGDRTDTQYF.

This clone has more than one count but fewer than ten. The gene calls are TRBV6-5 and TRBJ1-2; a possible D gene is TRBD1 (5 bases). The V end lost 1 base, the J end lost 8 bases, and 17 bases lay between the germline ends. Germline CDR1 is MNHEY and CDR2 is SVGAGI. The length of the CDR3 is 15 residues. The CDR3 spells CASSYWGEKGTGYTF. In DNA, the CDR3 is TGTGCCAGCAGTTACTGGGGCGAGAAGGGAACCGGCTACACCTTC.

V gene TRBV7-2 combines with J gene TRBJ1-1; D perhaps matches TRBD1 (5 bases). V was pared by 3 bases and J by 8 bases, with 16 bases between. This CDR3 is built from 14 residues. The V gene's germline CDR1 is SGHTA and CDR2 FQGNSA. This chain's CDR3 is CASSLRGREDEAFF. The CDR3 nucleotides are TGTGCCAGCAGCTTGAGGGGCAGGGAGGACGAAGCTTTCTTT.

The chain employs TRBV16 and TRBJ2-2, with 11 bases fitting TRBD2. Germline CDR1 reads KGHSY; CDR2 reads FQNENV. Unmatched junction bases numbered 5, after V lost 4 bases and J lost 1 base. This CDR3 contains 17 residues. This CDR3 reads CASSRTSGGLNTGELFF. CDR3 DNA sequence: TGTGCCAGCAGCCGCACTAGCGGGGGCCTGAACACCGGGGAGCTGTTTTTT.

This clone was seen a few times. The chain links TRBV27 to TRBJ2-7, with 8 bases matching TRBD2. After removal of 5 bases from V and 3 bases from J, the junction contained 6 bases not matched to a gene. Germline lookup yields CDR1 MNHEY and CDR2 SMNVEV (reference sequence). The CDR3 extends over 14 amino acids. CDR3 amino acids: CASSRGGTHYEQYV. CDR3 nucleotides: TGTGCCAGCAGTCGGGGGGGTACCCACTACGAGCAGTACGTC.

The chain links TRBV2 to TRBJ2-3; D gene unclear. CDR3 length: 12 residues. Trimming pared 6 bases from V and 5 bases from J, leaving 9 bases between. Germline assignment: CDR1 SNHLY and CDR2 FYNNEI. CDR3 DNA sequence: TGTGCCAGCAGCAAACAGCGAGATACGCAGTATTTT. It is translated as CASSKQRDTQYF. Complete variable domain (other parts from reference TRBV2 and TRBJ2-3): EPEVTQTPSHQVTQMGQEVILRCVPISNHLYFYWYRQILGQKVEFLVSFYNNEISEKSEIFDDQFSVERPDGSNFTLKIRSTKLEDSAMYFCASSKQRDTQYFGPGTRLTVL.

The chain links TRBV5-4 to TRBJ2-2, with D maybe TRBD2 (6 bases). The CDR3 runs to 14 residues. The V gene's germline CDR1 is SGHNT and CDR2 YYREEE (reference sequence). The V gene lost 4 bases and the J gene lost 7 bases, with 14 bases spanning the gap. CDR3 in amino acids: CASSPREPGGELFF. CDR3 nucleotides: TGTGCCAGCAGCCCCCGGGAGCCGGGCGGGGAGCTGTTTTTT.

The rearrangement uses TRBV5-1 and TRBJ1-2; D is ambiguous. V was pared by 2 bases and J by 4 bases, with 6 bases between. The CDR3 sequence is 12 residues long. Germline CDR1 is SGHRS and CDR2 is YFSETQ. CDR3: CASSFYSYGYTF. Written as DNA, the CDR3 is TGCGCCAGCAGCTTCTACAGCTATGGCTACACCTTC.

The CDR3 sequence: CASKRAGGRDNEQFF. The CDR3 DNA follows: TGTGCCAGCAAGCGGGCGGGGGGGCGAGACAATGAGCAGTTCTTC. The J gene is TRBJ2-1, the V gene TRBV6-4; 9 bases align to TRBD2. Germline lookup yields CDR1 MRHNA and CDR2 SNTAGT. V gave up 7 bases and J gave up 5 bases; unmatched junction bases: 9. The length of the CDR3 is 15 residues.

The rearrangement joins TRBV7-3 to TRBJ2-1; 11 bases are a match to TRBD2. With V trimmed by 1 base and J by 0 bases, 5 bases remained unmatched. The CDR3 is made up of 18 amino acids. Germline CDR1 is SGHTA and CDR2 is FQGTGA. CDR3 loop: CASSLNPSGGTSYNEQFF. The CDR3 coding sequence is TGTGCCAGCAGCTTAAACCCTAGCGGGGGGACCTCCTACAATGAGCAGTTCTTC.

V usage is TRBV18 and J usage is TRBJ2-5, with D perhaps being TRBD1 or TRBD2 (5 bases each). Trimming removed 4 bases from V and 5 bases from J, with 14 bases in between. Germline CDR1 KGHSH, CDR2 LQKENI. CDR3 size: 14 residues. The CDR3 is CASSLGHTRETQYF. CDR3 in DNA: TGTGCCAGCTCACTCGGACACACTAGGGAGACCCAGTACTTC.

This chain uses TRBV5-6 with TRBJ2-2; D perhaps matches TRBD2 (5 bases). The length of the CDR3 is 14 residues. CDR1 is SGHDT and CDR2 is YYEEEE in the germline V gene. V shed 1 base and J shed 1 base, with 5 bases lying between them. CDR3 sequence reads: CASSLRGNTGELFF. CDR3 sequence (DNA): TGTGCCAGCAGCTTGCGGGGGAACACCGGGGAGCTGTTTTTT. The full variable domain, rest sourced from reference TRBV5-6 and TRBJ2-2, is DAGVTQSPTHLIKTRGQQVTLRCSPKSGHDTVSWYQQALGQGPQFIFQYYEEEERQRGNFPDRFSGHQFPNYSSELNVNALLLGDSALYLCASSLRGNTGELFFGEGSRLTVL.

There are a few counts of this clone. The chain uses TRBV6-5 and TRBJ2-7; the D gene is possibly TRBD2 (5 bases). Trimming stripped 8 bases from V and 5 bases from J, with 19 bases between. Germline-derived CDR1 and CDR2 are MNHEY and SVGAGI. The CDR3 covers 14 residues. The CDR3 DNA sequence: TGTGCCAGCCGAAAGGCGGGTATCCCCCACGAGCAGTACGTC. Its protein product is CASRKAGIPHEQYV.

The V call is TRBV11-1, the J call TRBJ2-5; the D is unclear. The CDR3 runs 14 residues. The V gene's germline CDR1 is SGHAT and CDR2 FQDESV (reference sequence). V was pared by 2 bases and J by 1 base, with 8 bases between. The CDR3 protein is CASSLMGVQETQYF. The CDR3 DNA follows: TGTGCCAGCAGCTTAATGGGCGTCCAAGAGACCCAGTACTTC.

The chain uses TRBV2 and TRBJ2-7; D call uncertain. Germline V lookup: CDR1 SNHLY, CDR2 FYNNEI. Deletions cut 3 bases from V and 3 bases from J, with 3 bases between. The CDR3 sequence is 11 residues long. The CDR3 spells CASSDNYEQYF. DNA of the CDR3: TGTGCCAGCAGTGACAACTACGAGCAGTACTTC.

This chain joins TRBV6-6 and TRBJ1-2; D is possibly TRBD1 (5 bases). Germline V CDR1 and CDR2: MNHNY, SVGAGI (reference sequence). This CDR3 has 12 amino acids. The ends were cut back, 0 bases at V and 8 bases at J, with 7 bases in the middle. CDR3 sequence (DNA): TGTGCCAGCAGTTACTCGGGGGAGGGCTACACCTTC. Residues: CASSYSGEGYTF.

This clone has just a few counts. The V and J genes are TRBV10-3 and TRBJ1-2; 8 bases align to TRBD1. The CDR3 totals 14 residues. CDR1 and CDR2 (germline): ENHRY, SYGVKD. With V trimmed by 5 bases and J by 8 bases, 10 bases remained unmatched. CDR3 sequence: CAISPGQESHGYTF. DNA for the CDR3: TGTGCCATCAGTCCGGGACAGGAGTCGCACGGCTACACCTTC.

This clone has only a few counts. This chain uses TRBV30 with TRBJ1-1; D is uncertain. Germline lookup yields CDR1 GTSNPN and CDR2 SVGIG (reference sequence). This CDR3 region has 14 residues. V lost 4 bases, J lost 0 bases, and 12 bases lay in between. CDR3 residues: CAWKTETMNTEAFF. The DNA of the CDR3 is TGTGCCTGGAAGACGGAGACTATGAACACTGAAGCTTTCTTT.

The CDR3 DNA is TGCGCCAACCCATCCCCCTACAGCGCCTACGAGCAGTACGTC. This gives the protein CANPSPYSAYEQYV. The V call is TRBV23-1, the J call TRBJ2-7; D uncertain. TRBV23-1 is flagged as an ORF with uncertain function. V was shortened by 10 bases and J by 2 bases, with 18 bases between the two germline ends. CDR3 length: 14 amino acids.

The chain recombines TRBV2 with TRBJ1-4, with 7 bases that match TRBD1. The CDR3 totals 14 residues. V lost 5 bases to trimming and J lost 3 bases; unmatched junction nucleotides: 3. CDR1 is SNHLY, CDR2 FYNNEI, per germline. The CDR3 spells CASSTGQANEKLFF. CDR3 DNA: TGTGCCAGCAGTACCGGACAGGCTAATGAAAAACTGTTTTTT.

The chain couples TRBV5-1 to TRBJ1-1; D is perhaps TRBD1 (6 bases). V shed 4 bases and J shed 8 bases, with 12 bases lying between them. Germline loops: CDR1 SGHRS, CDR2 YFSETQ. The CDR3 contains 12 residues. This CDR3 reads CASSIFTGEAFF. CDR3 coding DNA: TGCGCCAGCAGCATATTCACAGGGGAAGCTTTCTTT.

J is TRBJ1-6 and V is TRBV28; 10 bases map to TRBD1. V gave up 7 bases and J gave up 10 bases; unmatched junction bases: 7. CDR3 length: 14 residues. CDR1 and CDR2 (germline): MDHEN, SYDVKM. In nucleotides, the CDR3 is TGTGCCAGCATCCCGGGGACAGGGGTCTCACCCCTCCACTTT. Protein sequence: CASIPGTGVSPLHF. Together with reference TRBV28 and TRBJ1-6, the CDR3 gives the full variable domain: DVKVTQSSRYLVKRTGEKVFLECVQDMDHENMFWYRQDPGLGLRLIYFSYDVKMKEKGDIPEGYSVSREKKERFSLILESASTNQTSMYLCASIPGTGVSPLHFGNGTRLTVT.

The chain carries TRBV5-5 and TRBJ2-2; D is ambiguous. The CDR3 is made up of 13 amino acids. The V gene's germline CDR1 is SGHKS and CDR2 YYEKEE (reference sequence). V was trimmed by 0 bases and J by 6 bases, leaving 6 bases between them. The CDR3 is CASSLGISGELFF. CDR3 nucleotides: TGTGCCAGCAGCTTGGGGATTTCCGGGGAGCTGTTTTTT.